Below, one TCR beta chain is given with its context. Authors' data handling: Amplifying reference gene primers gave estimates of nucleated cell counts. Produced via immunoSEQ multiplex PCR; TCRdb's table is partial and in-frame only. V, J and clone size were drawn from that table, and D and trimming were deduced from the DNA. The profile covers about 180,000 clones, with just under 90% appearing a single time and about an eighth taken by the ten largest. The V end lost 4 bases, the J end lost 1 base, and 14 bases lay between the germline ends. Germline-derived CDR1 and CDR2 are LNHDA and SQIVND (reference sequence). This CDR3 spans 15 amino acids. This entry belongs to a study of blood T cell repertoires in COVID-19. About the research overall: Donors in the United States, Italy and Spain gave samples during acute or convalescent COVID-19. T cells, B-cell-depleted T cells, or PBMCs provided the cDNA or gDNA that served as material.

The receptor comes from a woman in her seventies with COVID-19, enrolled during active disease. Sequences were obtained from peripheral blood. This chain links TRBV19 with TRBJ2-7, with D unresolved. CDR3 DNA: TGTGCCAGTAGTAGCCCCGACAAACAGTCCTACGAGCAGTACTTC. Its protein product is CASSSPDKQSYEQYF.